This T cell receptor (beta chain) was sequenced during a study of early T cells in non-severe SARS-CoV-2 infection. In the study overall: Bulk RNA from unsorted whole blood was sequenced; chains were unpaired. Study findings and constraints: Anti-spike CD8 responses were favored in VDJdb matching, and private and CD4 specificities were missed.

Attachment of unique molecular identifiers to individual cDNA molecules was performed. One entry per CDR3 protein, called by TCRdb with MiXCR from the 5' RACE reads. Of 55,000 or so distinct CDR3 sequences in the sample, approximately 6.2% were seen once. V lost 3 bases, J lost 5 bases, and 8 bases stayed unmatched. The germline CDR1 and CDR2 sequences are SEHNR and FQNEAQ (reference sequence). The CDR3 loop spans 15 amino acids. This clonotype was found many times. What it binds is unknown. The sequencing input was whole blood. The chain couples TRBV7-9 to TRBJ2-5, with 8 bases fitting TRBD1. This clonotype originated in an adult who was a healthcare worker with PCR-confirmed SARS-CoV-2 infection or an uninfected control (not recorded which). The CDR3: CASSFLDRARETQYF. DNA of the CDR3: TGTGCCAGCAGCTTCCTGGACAGGGCTCGGGAGACCCAGTACTTC. Looking up the rest from reference TRBV7-9 and TRBJ2-5 gives the full variable domain: DTGVSQNPRHKITKRGQNVTFRCDPISEHNRLYWYRQTLGQGPEFLTYFQNEAQLEKSRLLSDRFSAERPKGSFSTLEIQRTEQGDSAMYLCASSFLDRARETQYFGPGTRLLVL.